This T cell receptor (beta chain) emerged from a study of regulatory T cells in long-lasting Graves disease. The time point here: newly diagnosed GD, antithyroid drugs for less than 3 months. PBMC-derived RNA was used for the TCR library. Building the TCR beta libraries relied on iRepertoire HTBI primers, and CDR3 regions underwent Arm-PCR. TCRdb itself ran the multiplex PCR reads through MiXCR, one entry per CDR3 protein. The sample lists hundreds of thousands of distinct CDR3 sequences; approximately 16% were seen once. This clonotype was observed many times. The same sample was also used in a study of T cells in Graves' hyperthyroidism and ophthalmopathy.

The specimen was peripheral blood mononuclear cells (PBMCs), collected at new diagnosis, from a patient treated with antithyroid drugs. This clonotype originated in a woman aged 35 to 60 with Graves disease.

CDR3 DNA: TGTGCCAGCAGTCGGACCGGGACACCCAACACCGGGGAGCTGTTTTTT. It yields the protein CASSRTGTPNTGELFF. The J gene is TRBJ2-2, the V gene TRBV28, with a possible D match to TRBD1 (6 bases). The ends were cut back, 5 bases at V and 2 bases at J, with 15 bases in the middle. The CDR3 totals 16 residues. Germline CDR1 MDHEN, CDR2 SYDVKM.